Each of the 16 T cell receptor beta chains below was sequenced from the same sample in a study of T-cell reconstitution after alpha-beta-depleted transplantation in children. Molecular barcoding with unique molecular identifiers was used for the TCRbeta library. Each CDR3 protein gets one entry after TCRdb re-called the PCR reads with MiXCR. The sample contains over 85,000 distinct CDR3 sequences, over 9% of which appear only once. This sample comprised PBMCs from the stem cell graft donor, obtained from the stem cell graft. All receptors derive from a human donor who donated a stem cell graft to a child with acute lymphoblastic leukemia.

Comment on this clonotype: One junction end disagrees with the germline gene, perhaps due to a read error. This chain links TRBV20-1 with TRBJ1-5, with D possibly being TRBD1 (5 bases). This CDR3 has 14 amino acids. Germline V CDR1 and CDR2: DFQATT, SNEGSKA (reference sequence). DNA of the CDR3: TGCAGTGCTAGAGATCGCAGGGCAAATCAGCCCCGGCATTTT. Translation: CSARDRRANQPRHF.

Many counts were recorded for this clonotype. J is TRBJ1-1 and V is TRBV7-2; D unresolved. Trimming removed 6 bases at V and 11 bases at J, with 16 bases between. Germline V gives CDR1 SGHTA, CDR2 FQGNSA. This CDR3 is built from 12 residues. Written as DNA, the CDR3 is TGTGCCAGCAGTTTCCGGGGTGAAAATGCTTTCTTT. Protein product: CASSFRGENAFF.

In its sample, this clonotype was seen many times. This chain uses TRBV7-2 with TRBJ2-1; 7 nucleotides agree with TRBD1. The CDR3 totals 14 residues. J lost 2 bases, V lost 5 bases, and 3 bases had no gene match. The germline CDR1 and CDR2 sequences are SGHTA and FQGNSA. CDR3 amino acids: CASSGQGAYNEQFF. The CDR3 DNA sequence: TGTGCCAGCAGCGGGCAGGGGGCCTACAATGAGCAGTTCTTC.

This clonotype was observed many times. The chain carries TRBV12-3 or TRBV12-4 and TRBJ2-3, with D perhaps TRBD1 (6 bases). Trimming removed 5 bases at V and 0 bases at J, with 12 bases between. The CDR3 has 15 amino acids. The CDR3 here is CASSTRRGSTDTQYF. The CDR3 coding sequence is TGTGCCAGCAGTACCCGCAGGGGTAGCACAGATACGCAGTATTTT.

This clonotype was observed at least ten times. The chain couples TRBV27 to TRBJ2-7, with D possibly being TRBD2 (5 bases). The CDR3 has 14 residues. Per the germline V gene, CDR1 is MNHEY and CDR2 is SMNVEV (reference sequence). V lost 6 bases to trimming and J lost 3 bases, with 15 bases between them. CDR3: CASSYSADGYEQYF. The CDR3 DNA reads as TGTGCCAGCAGCTATAGCGCTGACGGCTACGAGCAGTACTTC.

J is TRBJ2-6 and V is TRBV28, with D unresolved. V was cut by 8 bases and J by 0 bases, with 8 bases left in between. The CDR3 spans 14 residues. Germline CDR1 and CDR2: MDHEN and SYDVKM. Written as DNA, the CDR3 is TGTGCCAGCGGCGATTACTCTGGGGCCAACGTCCTGACTTTC. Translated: CASGDYSGANVLTF.

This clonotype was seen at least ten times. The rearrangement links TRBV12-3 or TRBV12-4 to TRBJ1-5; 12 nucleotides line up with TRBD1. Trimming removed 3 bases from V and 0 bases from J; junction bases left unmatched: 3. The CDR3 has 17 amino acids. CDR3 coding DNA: TGTGCCAGCAGTTTGGGACAGGGGGCCCATAGCAATCAGCCCCAGCATTTT. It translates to CASSLGQGAHSNQPQHF.

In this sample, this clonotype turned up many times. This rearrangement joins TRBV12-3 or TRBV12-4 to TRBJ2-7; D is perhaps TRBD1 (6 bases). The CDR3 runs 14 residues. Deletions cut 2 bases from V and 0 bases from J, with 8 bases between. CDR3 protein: CASSLQGRSYEQYF. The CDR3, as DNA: TGTGCCAGCAGTTTACAGGGGCGCTCCTACGAGCAGTACTTC.

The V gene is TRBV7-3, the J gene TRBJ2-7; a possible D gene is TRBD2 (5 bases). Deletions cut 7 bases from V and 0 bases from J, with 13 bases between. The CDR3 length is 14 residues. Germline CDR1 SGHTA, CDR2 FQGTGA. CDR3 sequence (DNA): TGTGCCAGCAAAAAGGACTCGAGCTCCTACGAGCAGTACTTC. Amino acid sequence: CASKKDSSSYEQYF.

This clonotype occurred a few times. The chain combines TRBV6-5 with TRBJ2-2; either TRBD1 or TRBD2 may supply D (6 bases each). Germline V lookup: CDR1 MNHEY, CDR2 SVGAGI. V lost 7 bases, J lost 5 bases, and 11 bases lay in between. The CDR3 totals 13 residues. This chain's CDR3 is CASTKGGTGELFF. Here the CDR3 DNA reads TGTGCCAGCACCAAAGGGGGGACCGGGGAGCTGTTTTTT.

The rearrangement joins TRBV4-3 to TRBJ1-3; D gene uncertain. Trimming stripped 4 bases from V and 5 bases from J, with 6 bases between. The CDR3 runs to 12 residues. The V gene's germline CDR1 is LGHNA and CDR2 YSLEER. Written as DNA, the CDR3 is TGCGCCAGCAGCCTAGACAGAAACACCATATATTTT. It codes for CASSLDRNTIYF.

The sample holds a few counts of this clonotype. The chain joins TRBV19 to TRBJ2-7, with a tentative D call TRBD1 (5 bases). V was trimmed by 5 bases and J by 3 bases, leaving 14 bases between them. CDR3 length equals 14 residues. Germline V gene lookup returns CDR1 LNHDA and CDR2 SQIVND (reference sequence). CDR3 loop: CASSQTANNYEQYF. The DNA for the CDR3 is TGTGCCAGTAGTCAGACAGCTAACAACTACGAGCAGTACTTC.

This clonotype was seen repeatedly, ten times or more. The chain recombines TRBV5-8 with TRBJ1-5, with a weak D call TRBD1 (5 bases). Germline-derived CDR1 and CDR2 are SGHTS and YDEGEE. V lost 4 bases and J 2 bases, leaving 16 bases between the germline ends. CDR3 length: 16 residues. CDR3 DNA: TGTGCCAGCAGCCCGGGGGAGGGGCTGGGCAATCAGCCCCAGCATTTT. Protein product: CASSPGEGLGNQPQHF.

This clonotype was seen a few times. Here the CDR3 DNA reads TGTGCCAGCTCACAAGGAGCGGGTGATACGCAGTATTTT. Its translation is CASSQGAGDTQYF. The rearrangement joins TRBV18 to TRBJ2-3; perhaps TRBD2 as D (6 bases). V lost 4 bases, J lost 6 bases, and 11 bases lay in between. CDR1 and CDR2 from the germline V gene are KGHSH and LQKENI. The CDR3 is 13 residues long.

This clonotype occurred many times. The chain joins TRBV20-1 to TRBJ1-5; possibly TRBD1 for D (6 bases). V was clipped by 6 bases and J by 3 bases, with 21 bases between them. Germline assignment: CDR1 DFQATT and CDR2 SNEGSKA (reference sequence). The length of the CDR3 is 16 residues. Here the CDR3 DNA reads TGCAGTGCGGATAGAGAGGATGGACAGTTCAATCAGCCCCAGCATTTT. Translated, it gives CSADREDGQFNQPQHF.

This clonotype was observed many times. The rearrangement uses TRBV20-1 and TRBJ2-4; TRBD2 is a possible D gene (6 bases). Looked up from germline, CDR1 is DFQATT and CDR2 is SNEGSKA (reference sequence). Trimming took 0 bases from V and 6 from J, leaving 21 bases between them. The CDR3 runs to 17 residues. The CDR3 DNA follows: TGCAGTGCTAGAGATGGGGCCAGCACGGGAGCCGTAAACATTCAGTACTTC. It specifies CSARDGASTGAVNIQYF.